The 27 T cell receptor beta chains below come from one sample, sequenced in a study of molecular identifiers for immune sequencing clone quantification. From the PCR reads, TCRdb called clonotypes with MiXCR, one entry per CDR3 protein. Altogether fewer than 30,000 distinct CDR3 sequences are present, about a sixth being singletons, with the ten largest covering about 0.99%. Sequences were obtained from naive CD8+ T cells from blood, with Jurkat cell RNA spiked in. This sample's subset: FACS-sorted CD8+CD4-CCR7+CD45RA+ naive T cells. The receptors here all came from a human donor in good health. Some libraries in this study had Jurkat cell RNA spiked in.

This clonotype was recorded many times. CDR3 region: CASSPTTGGEETQYF. The CDR3 DNA sequence: TGTGCCAGCAGCCCCACGACAGGGGGCGAGGAGACCCAGTACTTC. The genes are TRBV7-9 and TRBJ2-5, with 10 bases aligning to TRBD1. Germline loops: CDR1 SEHNR, CDR2 FQNEAQ (reference sequence). The CDR3 is 15 amino acids. Trimming removed 5 bases from V and 5 bases from J; junction bases left unmatched: 8.

This clonotype was picked up many times. The chain couples TRBV5-4 to TRBJ1-6; possibly TRBD1 for D (6 bases). CDR1 SGHNT and CDR2 YYREEE come from the germline V gene (reference sequence). This CDR3 has 16 amino acids. The V end was cut by 3 bases, the J end by 5 bases, with 15 bases between. The CDR3 spells CASSSTGMGNNSPLHF. The DNA for the CDR3 is TGTGCCAGCAGCTCCACAGGGATGGGGAATAATTCACCCCTCCACTTT.

Only a few counts were recorded for this clonotype. The chain uses TRBV7-8 and TRBJ1-1, with 7 bases lining up with TRBD1. V was clipped by 4 bases and J by 10 bases; unmatched bases: 12. The CDR3 runs 14 residues. Germline CDR1 is SGHVS and CDR2 is FQNEAQ. This CDR3 is CASSSAWGTAVAFF. The CDR3 nucleotides are TGTGCCAGCAGCTCAGCGTGGGGGACAGCTGTAGCTTTCTTT.

Only one count was recorded for this clonotype. This clone may be a read error of a much larger clone one base away. This chain uses TRBV4-3 with TRBJ2-7; D uncertain. The CDR3 consists of 16 residues. Germline CDR1 is LGHNA and CDR2 is YSLEER. CDR3 amino acids: CASSRDPAGSSYEQCF. The CDR3 DNA reads as TGCGCCAGCAGCCGAGACCCGGCCGGAAGCTCCTACGAGCAGTGCTTC.

This clonotype was found many times. This chain connects TRBV19 to TRBJ2-3, with D perhaps TRBD2 (6 bases). The CDR3 contains 14 residues. Deletions cut 6 bases from V and 2 bases from J, with 12 bases between. The germline V gene has CDR1 LNHDA and CDR2 SQIVND (reference sequence). CDR3 in amino acids: CASSGASDTDTQYF. Written as DNA, the CDR3 is TGTGCCAGTAGCGGCGCTAGCGACACAGATACGCAGTATTTT.

The V gene is TRBV6-5, the J gene TRBJ2-1; either TRBD1 or TRBD2 may fit D (5 bases each). Trimming took off 2 bases at V and 10 bases at J, with 9 bases between the two ends. The CDR3 sequence is 12 residues long. The germline gives CDR1 MNHEY, CDR2 SVGAGI. The CDR3 coding sequence is TGTGCCAGCAGTTACGACGGGACCGAGCAGTTCTTC. It specifies CASSYDGTEQFF.

In this sample, this clonotype turned up many times. The chain couples TRBV7-9 to TRBJ2-3; D could derive from TRBD1 or TRBD2 (6 bases each). Per the germline V gene, CDR1 is SEHNR and CDR2 is FQNEAQ (reference sequence). V lost 4 bases, J lost 0 bases, and 14 bases lay in between. This CDR3 has 16 residues. The CDR3 region has the DNA TGTGCCAGCAGCTCTCCGACAGGAGGGAGCACAGATACGCAGTATTTT. This sequence encodes CASSSPTGGSTDTQYF.

In its sample, this clonotype was seen many times. This rearrangement joins TRBV19 to TRBJ2-3, with TRBD1 identical over 12 bases. Germline CDR1 reads LNHDA; CDR2 reads SQIVND (reference sequence). There are 15 residues in the CDR3. J lost 5 bases, V lost 7 bases, and 7 bases had no gene match. The DNA for the CDR3 is TGTGCCAGTAAGGGGACAGGGGGCATTGGAGATACGCAGTATTTT. The encoded protein is CASKGTGGIGDTQYF.

Of note for this clonotype: Just one base apart from a much larger clone, this may be a read error. This chain joins TRBV7-9 and TRBJ2-7; unclear D gene. This CDR3 is 10 amino acids long. In germline, CDR1 is SEHNR, CDR2 FQNEAQ (reference sequence). The CDR3 DNA sequence: TGTGCCAGCGGCCCGACCCTGCCTGACTTC. It encodes CASGPTLPDF.

This clonotype was observed at least ten times. The chain employs TRBV11-2 and TRBJ2-7, with 7 bases aligning to TRBD1. V lost 5 bases, J lost 6 bases, and 4 bases stayed unmatched. CDR1 is SGHAT and CDR2 is FQNNGV in the germline V gene. This CDR3 comprises 12 residues. The CDR3 region is CASSLTGREQYF. The CDR3 DNA follows: TGTGCCAGCAGCCTGACAGGGCGCGAGCAGTACTTC.

This clonotype was counted ten times or more. V and J are TRBV30 and TRBJ1-4; D gene unclear. Germline assignment: CDR1 GTSNPN and CDR2 SVGIG (reference sequence). V lost 0 bases and J lost 4, with 9 bases in between. The CDR3 is 14 residues long. The CDR3 spells CAWSVRGFNEKLFF. The CDR3 DNA is TGTGCCTGGAGTGTTAGAGGATTTAATGAAAAACTGTTTTTT. The whole variable domain, filled in from reference TRBV30 and TRBJ1-4, reads SQTIHQWPATLVQPVGSPLSLECTVEGTSNPNLYWYRQAAGRGLQLLFYSVGIGQISSEVPQNLSASRPQDRQFILSSKKLLLSDSGFYLCAWSVRGFNEKLFFGSGTQLSVL.

As regards this clonotype: It may be a read error: a sequence one base away is much more abundant. The rearrangement links TRBV2 to TRBJ1-1; D is possibly TRBD1 (5 bases). Germline V gene data show CDR1 as SNHLY and CDR2 as FYNNEI. Trimming removed 2 bases from V and 3 bases from J, with 19 bases in between. CDR3 length equals 17 residues. The CDR3, as DNA: TGTGCCAGCAGTGAAAGCCCCGGGGGGTTCACGGACACTGAAGCTTTCTTT. It specifies CASSESPGGFTDTEAFF.

Many counts were recorded for this clonotype. This chain connects TRBV11-2 to TRBJ2-7; D remains ambiguous. This CDR3 spans 12 amino acids. CDR1 SGHAT and CDR2 FQNNGV come from the germline V gene. V was shortened by 3 bases and J by 6 bases, with 9 bases between the two germline ends. The CDR3 DNA sequence: TGTGCCAGCAGCTTTTCTCCTGCCGAGCAGTACTTC. It yields the protein CASSFSPAEQYF.

This clonotype appeared a few times. The chain couples TRBV27 to TRBJ1-6, with D maybe TRBD1 (5 bases). CDR3 length equals 15 residues. Looked up from germline, CDR1 is MNHEY and CDR2 is SMNVEV (reference sequence). Trimming stripped 1 base from V and 2 bases from J, with 6 bases between. The CDR3 spells CASSLWDAYNSPLHF. The DNA of the CDR3 is TGTGCCAGCAGTTTATGGGACGCCTATAATTCACCCCTCCACTTT.

Only a few counts were recorded for this clonotype. Just one base apart from a much larger clone, this may be a read error. DNA for the CDR3: TGCGCCAGCAGCTTGGCCGGTAGGGGCAGGAACACCGGGGAGCCGTTTTTT. Protein product: CASSLAGRGRNTGEPFF. The chain carries TRBV5-1 and TRBJ2-2; D is perhaps TRBD1 or TRBD2 (5 bases each). The CDR3 loop spans 17 amino acids. Germline V gene lookup returns CDR1 SGHRS and CDR2 YFSETQ. The full variable domain, rest sourced from reference TRBV5-1 and TRBJ2-2, is KAGVTQTPRYLIKTRGQQVTLSCSPISGHRSVSWYQQTPGQGLQFLFEYFSETQRNKGNFPGRFSGRQFSNSRSEMNVSTLELGDSALYLCASSLAGRGRNTGEPFFGEGSRLTVL.

By share, this clonotype counts as medium-sized. The chain is built from TRBV5-1 and TRBJ1-1; D unresolved. Deletions cut 0 bases from V and 4 bases from J, with 10 bases between. The CDR3 is 14 amino acids. Germline values: CDR1 SGHRS, CDR2 YFSETQ. This CDR3 is CASSLAPGFTEAFF. CDR3 coding DNA: TGCGCCAGCAGCTTGGCACCGGGTTTCACTGAAGCTTTCTTT.

For this clonotype: This may stem from a read error, because a much larger clone lies one nucleotide away. The chain links TRBV12-3 or TRBV12-4 to TRBJ2-7; maybe TRBD1 (5 bases). The CDR3 contains 12 residues. CDR3 region: CASSLGQYEQCF. CDR3 DNA: TGTGCCAGCAGTTTGGGGCAATACGAGCAGTGCTTC.

This clonotype was seen many times. V usage is TRBV11-3 and J usage is TRBJ2-1; perhaps TRBD2 as D (6 bases). The CDR3 is made up of 16 amino acids. The germline CDR1 and CDR2 sequences are SGHNT and YENEEA. Trimming cost V 3 bases and J 6 bases, with 18 bases left between them. The DNA of the CDR3 is TGTGCCAGCAGCTTTGGCGGGGTCTCGACGGGCAATGAGCAGTTCTTC. Protein sequence: CASSFGGVSTGNEQFF.

About this clonotype: This may be a read error: a much more frequent sequence differs by one nucleotide. The chain combines TRBV3-1 with TRBJ2-2; D assignment may be TRBD1 or TRBD2 (5 bases each). The CDR3 loop spans 12 amino acids. CDR1 and CDR2 (germline): LGHDT, YNNKEL (reference sequence). The CDR3 here is CASSLTYGDLFF. The CDR3 DNA reads TGTGCCAGCAGCCTGACCTACGGGGACCTGTTTTTT.

Ten or more counts support this clonotype. The CDR3 protein is CASKGEGYNEQFF. The DNA of the CDR3 is TGCGCCAGCAAGGGGGAGGGGTACAATGAGCAGTTCTTC. The chain carries TRBV4-3 and TRBJ2-1; D is perhaps TRBD2 (7 bases). Germline V CDR1 and CDR2: LGHNA, YSLEER. CDR3 length equals 13 residues. Trimming shortened V by 7 bases and J by 4 bases, and 11 bases separated the two germline ends.

This chain connects TRBV20-1 to TRBJ2-1, with D possibly matching TRBD1 (5 bases). V lost 6 bases, J lost 0 bases, and 18 bases lay in between. CDR1 DFQATT and CDR2 SNEGSKA come from the germline V gene (reference sequence). This CDR3 comprises 16 residues. The DNA of the CDR3 is TGCAGTGCCCCGAGTATGGACATTAGCTCCTACAATGAGCAGTTCTTC. Translating gives CSAPSMDISSYNEQFF.

For this clonotype: Possible read error: a much larger clone is one base away. V gene TRBV13 combines with J gene TRBJ2-1; D is perhaps TRBD1 (6 bases). The CDR3 sequence is 17 residues long. Trimming removed 3 bases from V and 2 bases from J, with 17 bases in between. CDR1 PRHDT and CDR2 FYEKMQ come from the germline V gene (reference sequence). CDR3 DNA sequence: TGTGCCAGCAGCTTGAGTGCTCTCAGGGGCCCCTACAATGAGCAGTTCTTC. Its protein product is CASSLSALRGPYNEQFF.

This clonotype was seen repeatedly, ten times or more. In DNA, the CDR3 is TGTGCCAGCATCAACTACCGGGGCTTGGACACTGAAGCTTTCTTT. Translating it yields CASINYRGLDTEAFF. The V gene is TRBV6-2 or TRBV6-3, the J gene TRBJ1-1, with a tentative D call TRBD1 (5 bases). V dropped 7 bases and J dropped 3 bases, with 18 bases sitting between them. CDR1 and CDR2 from the germline V gene are MNHEY and SVGEGT. The CDR3 totals 15 residues.

The J gene is TRBJ1-1, the V gene TRBV3-1; D is perhaps TRBD1 (6 bases). The V gene lost 1 base and the J gene lost 3 bases, with 12 bases spanning the gap. Germline CDR1 reads LGHDT; CDR2 reads YNNKEL (reference sequence). This CDR3 is 15 amino acids long. The CDR3 DNA reads TGTGCCAGCAGCCAAGGAGTGGGGGGCGACACTGAAGCTTTCTTT. It specifies CASSQGVGGDTEAFF.

This clonotype was detected ten times or more. V is TRBV27 and J is TRBJ2-7; D unresolved. Germline V gene lookup returns CDR1 MNHEY and CDR2 SMNVEV (reference sequence). The length of the CDR3 is 14 residues. V lost 5 bases to trimming and J lost 7 bases, with 18 bases between them. The CDR3 is CASSILPSASEQYF. CDR3 bases: TGTGCCAGCAGTATTCTTCCCTCCGCTTCTGAGCAGTACTTC.

This clonotype turned up a few times. The chain combines TRBV7-9 with TRBJ2-7, with 10 bases fitting TRBD1. Germline assignment: CDR1 SEHNR and CDR2 FQNEAQ (reference sequence). V shed 4 bases and J 5 bases; nucleotides not matched to a gene: 5. The CDR3 contains 14 residues. CDR3 nucleotides: TGTGCCAGCAGCTCGGGACAGGGGCACCACGAGCAGTACTTC. It encodes CASSSGQGHHEQYF.

This clonotype appeared many times. The V and J genes are TRBV5-6 and TRBJ1-4; no firm D call. Trimming left V 4 bases short and J 0 bases short, with 4 bases between. The CDR3 runs 13 residues. CDR1 and CDR2 from the germline V gene are SGHDT and YYEEEE. The CDR3 spells CASSITTNEKLFF. CDR3 sequence (DNA): TGTGCCAGCAGCATTACAACTAATGAAAAACTGTTTTTT. The full variable domain, its missing parts supplied by reference TRBV5-6 and TRBJ1-4, is DAGVTQSPTHLIKTRGQQVTLRCSPKSGHDTVSWYQQALGQGPQFIFQYYEEEERQRGNFPDRFSGHQFPNYSSELNVNALLLGDSALYLCASSITTNEKLFFGSGTQLSVL.